This T cell receptor beta chain was obtained from a study of cytomegalovirus exposure and HLA in healthy donors. Whole-study results and caveats: A later analysis showed that HLA-associated TCR beta chains had undergone more clonal expansion than equally common others. Indistinguishability led to the exclusion of some V segments, TRBV6-2 and TRBV6-3 included.

Germline CDR1 ENHRY, CDR2 SYGVKD. The V end was cut by 3 bases, the J end by 7 bases, with 9 bases between. The CDR3 runs to 12 residues. PCR was performed using 60 Vbeta and 13 Jbeta primers. In the original processing: An analysis that came later counted 80 million or so unique TCR beta chains, approximately 12 million shared. The repertoire was sequenced with immunoSEQ multiplex PCR; TCRdb's copy has only in-frame clones and lacks some. V and J calls and clone size come straight from that table; D and trimming were deduced from the DNA. The data contain about 88,000 clones, approximately 71% of them singletons. Concerning this clone itself: What it recognizes is unknown.

The chain links TRBV10-3 to TRBJ1-1; D uncertain. This sequence originates from a man in his fifties or sixties in good health and CMV-seronegative. Sequencing was done on a sample of PBMCs. CDR3 sequence: CAISDRFDEAFF. CDR3 DNA: TGTGCCATCAGTGACAGATTTGATGAAGCTTTCTTT.